This TCR beta chain is drawn from a study of control samples from healthy donors and cancer patients. The V end was cut by 9 bases, the J end by 4 bases, with 16 bases between. Looked up from germline, CDR1 is SGHRS and CDR2 is YFSETQ. The CDR3 contains 13 residues. TCRdb's copy holds only in-frame clones and misses some; the assay was immunoSEQ multiplex PCR. The sample comprises approximately 71,000 clones, just under 90% of which are singletons, and about 19% rests with the top ten. The source is a man aged 55 to 70 with lung cancer. The specimen was PBMCs. The chain uses TRBV5-1 and TRBJ2-5; D could derive from TRBD1 or TRBD2 (6 bases each). CDR3 coding DNA: TGCGCCACCGCGATGGGGGGCGGAGAGACCCAGTACTTC. Protein sequence: CATAMGGGETQYF.